This is a list of T cell receptor beta chains from one sample in a study of cytomegalovirus exposure and HLA in healthy donors. Only in-frame clones appear in the TCRdb table, and some are missing; sequencing was by immunoSEQ multiplex PCR. The sample lists about 160,000 clones; more than 70% were seen once. Sequences were obtained from PBMCs. The receptor source for this set is a man aged 30 to 45 in good health and CMV-seropositive. CDR3s include the opening cysteine and the closing phenylalanine or tryptophan. Each record gives: clone size, D gene, J gene, V gene, CDR3 DNA, CDR3 protein. D genes are given only for firm matches. A row's size may be missing; if present it is once, few, many or a size class.

. . TRBJ2-7 TRBV15 TGTGCCACCAGCAGAGACCCCGGGGAGCAGTACTTC CATSRDPGEQYF
. . TRBJ1-2 TRBV28 TGTGCCAGCAGCCCATACATTAACTATGGCTACACCTTC CASSPYINYGYTF
. . TRBJ2-5 TRBV5-1 TGCGCCAGCAGCCCGTTGGGCAGCCAAGAGACCCAGTACTTC CASSPLGSQETQYF
. TRBD2 TRBJ2-7 TRBV6-5 TGTGCCAGCAGTTACGGCGGGAGGTCCTCCTACGAGCAGTACTTC CASSYGGRSSYEQYF
. TRBD1 TRBJ2-2 TRBV30 TGTGCCTGGGAGGGGGCCGGGAACACCGGGGAGCTGTTTTTT CAWEGAGNTGELFF
few . TRBJ2-1 TRBV7-2 TGTGCCAGCAGCTTAGGACACAGTACCGATGAGCAGTTCTTC CASSLGHSTDEQFF
. . TRBJ1-5 TRBV19 TGTGCCAGTAGTATAGTGTTTCGGGTTAGCAATCAGCCCCAGCATTTT CASSIVFRVSNQPQHF
. TRBD1 TRBJ1-1 TRBV29-1 TGCAGCGTGGCGACAGGGGACACTGAAGCTTTCTTT CSVATGDTEAFF
. . TRBJ2-7 TRBV5-1 TGCGCCAGCAGCTTGTCGGCAGGGGGGATCTACGAGCAGTACTTC CASSLSAGGIYEQYF
. . TRBJ2-1 TRBV10-3 TGTGCCATCAGTACGCAGGGTAATGAGCAGTTCTTC CAISTQGNEQFF
. . TRBJ1-1 TRBV30 TGTGCCTGGAGTGTAGGGGTTGTGGACACTGAAGCTTTCTTT CAWSVGVVDTEAFF
. TRBD1 TRBJ1-2 TRBV7-2 TGTGCCAGCAGCTTAATGTCGCCGGGACAGGGGGAGTTTGGCTACACCTTC CASSLMSPGQGEFGYTF
. . TRBJ2-7 TRBV28 TGTGCCAGCAGAGAGGGATCCTACGAGCAGTACTTC CASREGSYEQYF
. TRBD1 TRBJ1-2 TRBV6-5 TGTGCCAGCAGTGAAGAGGGGACAGCCTATGGCTACACCTTC CASSEEGTAYGYTF
. . TRBJ1-3 TRBV30 TGTGCCTGGAGCGCAGACAGTCCTGGAAACACCATATATTTT CAWSADSPGNTIYF
. TRBD2 TRBJ2-1 TRBV7-2 TGTGCCAGCAGCTCACCGGGACTAGCGGGAGGGAGCCTGGGACTTGTTCAGTTCTTC CASSSPGLAGGSLGLVQFF
. . TRBJ2-7 TRBV11-2 TGTGCCAGCACCCTCTCTGTGGGGGCTCACGAGCAGTACTTC CASTLSVGAHEQYF
. TRBD1 TRBJ1-5 TRBV4-1 TGCGCCAGCAGCCAAGAGGTTTCAGGGGGGCCCTTTAGGCCCCAGCATTTT CASSQEVSGGPFRPQHF
once TRBD1 TRBJ1-5 TRBV30 TGTGCTCTTGACAGGGTGGGTCAGCCCCAGCATTTT CALDRVGQPQHF
. TRBD1 TRBJ2-7 TRBV23-1 TGCGCCGGAGTGCCGGGACAGGGTTCTTGCGAGCAGTACTTC CAGVPGQGSCEQYF
. TRBD2 TRBJ2-3 TRBV29-1 TGCAGCGTTACCACTCTAGCGGGAGAGGGAACAGATACGCAGTATTTT CSVTTLAGEGTDTQYF
. TRBD1 TRBJ1-5 TRBV4-1 TGCGCCAGCAGCCGACGGGGACAGGGGGATCAGCCCCAGCATTTT CASSRRGQGDQPQHF
once TRBD2 TRBJ2-1 TRBV9 TGTGCCAGCAGCCCCAACCCCGGGAGGACCTACAATGAGCAGTTCTTC CASSPNPGRTYNEQFF
few . TRBJ2-3 TRBV5-6 TGTGCCAGCAGCCTCCCCCAAGGAGGAATCACAGATACGCAGTATTTT CASSLPQGGITDTQYF
. TRBD2 TRBJ2-7 TRBV25-1 TGTGCCAGCCGGGGGGACCACTCCTACGAGCAGTACTTC CASRGDHSYEQYF
. TRBD1 TRBJ1-3 TRBV6-5 TGTGCCAGCAGTTCCTGGGACAGGGGCTCCGGAAACACCATATATTTT CASSSWDRGSGNTIYF
. . TRBJ1-3 TRBV27 TGTGCCAGCAGTTTATCAGGGGCTGGAAACACCATATATTTT CASSLSGAGNTIYF
. . TRBJ1-2 TRBV28 TGTGCCAGCGGTTCGGGGGGTGCGGGTAGCTATGGCTACACCTTC CASGSGGAGSYGYTF
. TRBD1 TRBJ1-1 TRBV5-1 TGCGCCAGCAGCTACGGAAGGGGGCGAAACGAGGTGAACACTGAAGCTTTCTTT CASSYGRGRNEVNTEAFF
. TRBD1 TRBJ2-4 TRBV10-1 TGCGCCAGCAGTGCGGACAGGGGAGGCATTCAGTACTTC CASSADRGGIQYF
. . TRBJ1-1 TRBV5-6 TGTGCCAGCAGCACCCGACAGGAAGCTTTCTTT CASSTRQEAFF
. TRBD2 TRBJ2-5 TRBV11-2 TGTGCCAGCAGCGCCCAAGGGACTAGCGGGGGGAAGGACCAAGAGACCCAGTACTTC CASSAQGTSGGKDQETQYF
few TRBD2 TRBJ2-3 TRBV11-2 TGTGCCAGCAGCTCTTGGGGGGAGGGAGATACGCAGTATTTT CASSSWGEGDTQYF
once . TRBJ2-7 TRBV19 TGTGCCAGTAGTAGCGAGACAAGCTCCTACGAGCAGTACTTC CASSSETSSYEQYF
many . TRBJ1-4 TRBV7-9 TGTGCCAGCAGCTTAGAAGGGGCAGGGGACGAAAAACTGTTTTTT CASSLEGAGDEKLFF
once . TRBJ2-2 TRBV27 TGTGCCAGCAGTTCTAGGACAGGGAGGGATACCGGGGAGCTGTTTTTT CASSSRTGRDTGELFF
. TRBD2 TRBJ2-7 TRBV27 TGTGCCAGCAGTCCGCGGGGGGGAAAGAGCTACGAGCAGTACTTC CASSPRGGKSYEQYF
once TRBD2 TRBJ2-1 TRBV28 TGTGCCAGCACAGCCGGGAGGAGGGCTGAGCAGTTCTTC CASTAGRRAEQFF
. . TRBJ1-2 TRBV13 TGTGCCAGCAGCTTAGGACAGGGAGTCTATGGCTACACCTTC CASSLGQGVYGYTF
. . TRBJ1-1 TRBV7-2 TGTGCCAGCAGCTTACACAGAACGAACACTGAAGCTTTCTTT CASSLHRTNTEAFF
. . TRBJ2-1 TRBV7-9 TGTGCCAGCAGCTTAGCGTATGAGGACAATGAGCAGTTCTTC CASSLAYEDNEQFF
. . TRBJ2-2 TRBV18 TGTGCCAGCTCACCAGTACTAAGTGGCACCGGGGAGCTGTTTTTT CASSPVLSGTGELFF
. TRBD1 TRBJ2-1 TRBV10-2 TGCGCCAGCAGTGATACAGGGGCCTACAATGAGCAGTTCTTC CASSDTGAYNEQFF
. . TRBJ1-1 TRBV7-3 TGTGCCAGCAGCTTACACCCTACAGGTCCGAACACTGAAGCTTTCTTT CASSLHPTGPNTEAFF
. TRBD1 TRBJ1-1 TRBV4-1 TGCGCCAGCAGGCGACAGGGGGTTGGTACTGAAGCTTTCTTT CASRRQGVGTEAFF
. TRBD1 TRBJ1-4 TRBV6-5 TGTGCCAGCAGTTACTTACGGACAGGGCAGGAAAAACTGTTTTTT CASSYLRTGQEKLFF
. . TRBJ2-1 TRBV2 TGTGCCAGCAGCCGGGGTTACAATGAGCAGTTCTTC CASSRGYNEQFF
. TRBD1 TRBJ1-1 TRBV28 TGTGCCAGCAGTTCAATAACAGGGGCAAGGGACACTGAAGCTTTCTTT CASSSITGARDTEAFF
. . TRBJ2-4 TRBV2 TGTGCCAGCAGTGAAGGGGGGCCATGGTCCAAAAACATTCAGTACTTC CASSEGGPWSKNIQYF
. . TRBJ2-6 TRBV28 TGTGCCAGCAGGCCAACAGGGACCGGGGCCAACGTCCTGACTTTC CASRPTGTGANVLTF
. TRBD2 TRBJ2-3 TRBV5-3 TGTGCCAGAAGCGACCCAGGACTAGCGACCAACACAGATACGCAGTATTTT CARSDPGLATNTDTQYF
. . TRBJ2-4 TRBV30 TGTGCCTGGAGTTTCCGAGGAGGGGAGGTCAAAAACATTCAGTACTTC CAWSFRGGEVKNIQYF
. TRBD1 TRBJ2-4 TRBV4-1 TGCGCCAGCAGCCAAGATCCCCGGCAGGGGGCCCTAAACATTCAGTACTTC CASSQDPRQGALNIQYF
. . TRBJ1-5 TRBV2 TGTGCCAGCAGTGAAGCGGGGGGGGGCCAGCCCCAGCATTTT CASSEAGGGQPQHF
. . TRBJ2-6 TRBV4-3 TGCGCCAGCAGCCAAGCTACAGGGACCGGGGCCAACGTCCTGACTTTC CASSQATGTGANVLTF